Listed here is a single T cell receptor beta chain. The antigen remains undetermined. Profiled with immunoSEQ multiplex PCR; TCRdb holds only in-frame clones, not every one. The repertoire holds approximately 74,000 clones, 65% to 80% seen once, with approximately 2.3% in the top ten. These data originate in a study of OX40 agonist ivuxolimab in advanced cancers. Study results and limitations: The study observed clonal expansion of CD4+ and CD8+ blood T cells by week 6 at 0.1 to 3.0 mg/kg.

The sequence was collected from an adult with an advanced solid tumor such as melanoma, head and neck, liver or kidney cancer. The specimen was CD4+ or CD8+ T cells sorted from blood, collected in a trial of the OX40 agonist ivuxolimab.

The CDR3 DNA reads as TGTGCCAGCAGACGCAAGCGGGAGTTCGAGTACGAGCAGTACTTC. Translated: CASRRKREFEYEQYF. The chain links TRBV27 to TRBJ2-7; 8 bases agree with TRBD2. CDR1 is MNHEY and CDR2 is SMNVEV in the germline V gene (reference sequence). The CDR3 sequence is 15 residues long. The V segment lost 6 bases and the J segment 4 bases; nucleotides outside the gene matches: 11.